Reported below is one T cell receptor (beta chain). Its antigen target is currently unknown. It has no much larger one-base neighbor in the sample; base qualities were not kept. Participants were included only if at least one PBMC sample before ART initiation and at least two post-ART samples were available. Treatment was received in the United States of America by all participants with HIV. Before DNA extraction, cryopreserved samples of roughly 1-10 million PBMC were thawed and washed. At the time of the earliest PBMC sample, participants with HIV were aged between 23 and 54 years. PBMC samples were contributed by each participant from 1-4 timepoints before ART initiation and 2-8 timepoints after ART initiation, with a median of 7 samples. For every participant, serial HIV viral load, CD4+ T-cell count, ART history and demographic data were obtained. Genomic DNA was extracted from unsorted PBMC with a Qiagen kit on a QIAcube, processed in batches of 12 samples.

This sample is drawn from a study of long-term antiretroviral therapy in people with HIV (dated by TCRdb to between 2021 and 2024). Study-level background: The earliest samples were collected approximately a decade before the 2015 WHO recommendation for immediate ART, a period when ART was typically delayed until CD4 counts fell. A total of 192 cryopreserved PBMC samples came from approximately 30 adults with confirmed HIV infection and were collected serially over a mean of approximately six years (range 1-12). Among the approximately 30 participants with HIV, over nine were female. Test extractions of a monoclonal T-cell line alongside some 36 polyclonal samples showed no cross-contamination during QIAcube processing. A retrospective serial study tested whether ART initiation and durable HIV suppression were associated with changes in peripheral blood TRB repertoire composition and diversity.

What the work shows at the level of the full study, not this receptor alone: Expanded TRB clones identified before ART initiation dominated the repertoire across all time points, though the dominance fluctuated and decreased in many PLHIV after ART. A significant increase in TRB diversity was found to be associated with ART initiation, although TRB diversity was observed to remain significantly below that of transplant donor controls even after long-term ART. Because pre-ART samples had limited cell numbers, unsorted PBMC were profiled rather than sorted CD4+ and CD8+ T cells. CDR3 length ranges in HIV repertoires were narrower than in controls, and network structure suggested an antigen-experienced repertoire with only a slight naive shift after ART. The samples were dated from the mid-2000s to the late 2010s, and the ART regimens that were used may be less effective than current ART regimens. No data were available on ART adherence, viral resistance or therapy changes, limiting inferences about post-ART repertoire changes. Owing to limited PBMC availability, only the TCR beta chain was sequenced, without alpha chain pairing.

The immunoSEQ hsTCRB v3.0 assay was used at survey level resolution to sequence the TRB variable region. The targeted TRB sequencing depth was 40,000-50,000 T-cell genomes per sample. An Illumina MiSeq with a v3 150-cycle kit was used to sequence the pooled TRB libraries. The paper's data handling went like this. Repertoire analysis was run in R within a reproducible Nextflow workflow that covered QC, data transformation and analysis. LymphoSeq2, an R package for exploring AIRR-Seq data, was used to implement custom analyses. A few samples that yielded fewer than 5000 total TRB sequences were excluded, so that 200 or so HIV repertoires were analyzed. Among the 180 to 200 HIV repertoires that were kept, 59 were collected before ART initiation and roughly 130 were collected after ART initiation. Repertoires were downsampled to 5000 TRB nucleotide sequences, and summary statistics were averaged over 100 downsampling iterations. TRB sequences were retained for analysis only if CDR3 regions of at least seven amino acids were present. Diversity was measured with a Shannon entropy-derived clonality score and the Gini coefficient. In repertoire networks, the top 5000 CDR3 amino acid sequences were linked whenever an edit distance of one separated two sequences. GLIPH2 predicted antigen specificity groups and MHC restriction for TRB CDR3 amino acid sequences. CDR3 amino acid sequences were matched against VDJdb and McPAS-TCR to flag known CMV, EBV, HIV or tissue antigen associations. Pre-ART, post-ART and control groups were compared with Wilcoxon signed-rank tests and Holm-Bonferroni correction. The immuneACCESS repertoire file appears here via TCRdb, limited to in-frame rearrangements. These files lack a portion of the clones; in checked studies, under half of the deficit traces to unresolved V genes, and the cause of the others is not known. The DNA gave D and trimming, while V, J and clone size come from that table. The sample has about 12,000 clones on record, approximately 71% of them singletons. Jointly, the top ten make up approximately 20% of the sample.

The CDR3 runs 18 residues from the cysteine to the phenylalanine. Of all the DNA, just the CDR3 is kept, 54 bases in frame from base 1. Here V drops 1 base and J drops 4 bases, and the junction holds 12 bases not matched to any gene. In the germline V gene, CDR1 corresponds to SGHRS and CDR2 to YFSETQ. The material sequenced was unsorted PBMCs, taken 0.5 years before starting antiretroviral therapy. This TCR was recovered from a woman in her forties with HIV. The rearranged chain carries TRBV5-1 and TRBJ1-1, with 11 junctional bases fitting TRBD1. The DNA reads TGCGCCAGCAGCTTGCGTCCGGGACAGGGGGTCTTCGGCACTGAAGCTTTCTTT. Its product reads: CASSLRPGQGVFGTEAFF.